This T cell receptor beta chain is from a study of blood T cell repertoires in COVID-19. Study in general: Researchers got acute and convalescent COVID-19 samples from the United States, Italy and Spain.

TCRdb's table, derived via immunoSEQ multiplex PCR, lists solely in-frame clones and lacks some. The sample lists 77,000 or so clones, around 83% occurring once. Sequenced: peripheral blood. This receptor was taken from a man older than 75 with acute or convalescent COVID-19.

The CDR3 region has the DNA TGTGCCAGCAGTTACCCCGGGACAGGGAGCACAGATACGCAGTATTTT. Translation: CASSYPGTGSTDTQYF. The V and J genes are TRBV6-6 and TRBJ2-3, with TRBD1 matching over 9 bases. Trimming cost V 2 bases and J 0 bases; bases outside gene matches: 3. CDR3 length: 16 residues. The germline V gene encodes CDR1 MNHNY and CDR2 SVGAGI (reference sequence).